Each of the 4 T cell receptor beta chains below was sequenced from the same sample in a study of STAT3 mutations in large granular lymphocyte leukemia. Study-wide points: At least one immunodominant TCR beta clonotype appeared in every T-cell large granular lymphocyte leukemia patient.

These receptors are not linked to any known antigen. Here immunoSEQ multiplex PCR was the method, and the copy in TCRdb shows in-frame clones only, minus some. There are roughly 13,000 clones in the sample; roughly 90% occur only once, and around 34% lies in the top ten. The sequencing input was peripheral blood mononuclear cells. Receptors originate from a man aged 35-49 years with T-cell large granular lymphocyte leukemia. Some clones in this sample may be carry-over from other donors' samples.

V and J are TRBV6-5 and TRBJ2-1, with a possible D match to TRBD1 (7 bases). The V end was cut by 2 bases, the J end by 6 bases, with 11 bases between. This CDR3 has 14 residues. Germline V gene data show CDR1 as MNHEY and CDR2 as SVGAGI. The CDR3 DNA follows: TGTGCCAGCAGTTACGGGCAGGGGGGCAATGAGCAGTTCTTC. This gives the protein CASSYGQGGNEQFF.

The chain links TRBV7-9 to TRBJ1-1, with 9 bases aligning to TRBD1. CDR1 is SEHNR and CDR2 is FQNEAQ in the germline V gene (reference sequence). J lost 7 bases, V lost 8 bases, and 11 bases had no gene match. The CDR3 spans 14 residues. CDR3 DNA sequence: TGTGCCAGCCCGGCTCCTCCGGGACAGGGTGAAGCTTTCTTT. It translates to CASPAPPGQGEAFF.

J is TRBJ2-2 and V is TRBV18; 9 nucleotides line up with TRBD1. J was trimmed by 6 bases and V by 3 bases; bases with no gene match: 5. CDR3 size: 15 residues. Germline V gives CDR1 KGHSH, CDR2 LQKENI. The DNA of the CDR3 is TGTGCCAGCTCACCCAAACAGGGGGCAGCCGGGGAGCTGTTTTTT. Translated: CASSPKQGAAGELFF. Filled out from reference TRBV18 and TRBJ2-2, the complete variable domain reads NAGVMQNPRHLVRRRGQEARLRCSPMKGHSHVYWYRQLPEEGLKFMVYLQKENIIDESGMPKERFSAEFPKEGPSILRIQQVVRGDSAAYFCASSPKQGAAGELFFGEGSRLTVL.

The J gene is TRBJ2-1, the V gene TRBV18; no clear D gene. V was clipped by 0 bases and J by 4 bases, with 13 bases between them. Germline V gene sequence: CDR1 KGHSH, CDR2 LQKENI. This CDR3 comprises 16 residues. CDR3 loop: CASSPPAPPVYNEQFF. Here the CDR3 DNA reads TGTGCCAGCTCACCACCGGCGCCTCCCGTATACAATGAGCAGTTCTTC.